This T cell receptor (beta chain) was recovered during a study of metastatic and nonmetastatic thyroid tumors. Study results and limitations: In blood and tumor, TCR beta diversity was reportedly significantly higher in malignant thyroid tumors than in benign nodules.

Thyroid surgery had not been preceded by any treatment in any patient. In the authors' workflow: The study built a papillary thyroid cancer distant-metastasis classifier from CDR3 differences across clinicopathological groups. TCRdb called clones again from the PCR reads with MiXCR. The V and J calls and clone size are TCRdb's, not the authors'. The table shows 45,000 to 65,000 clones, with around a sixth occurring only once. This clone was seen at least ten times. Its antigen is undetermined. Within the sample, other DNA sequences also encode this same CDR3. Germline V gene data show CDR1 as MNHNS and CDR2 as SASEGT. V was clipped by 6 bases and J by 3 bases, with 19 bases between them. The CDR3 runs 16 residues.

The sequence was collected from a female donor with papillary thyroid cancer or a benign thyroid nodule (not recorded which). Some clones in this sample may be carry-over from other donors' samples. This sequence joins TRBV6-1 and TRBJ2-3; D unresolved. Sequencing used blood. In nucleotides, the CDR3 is TGTGCCAGCAGAACGCAAACGAAGGTCTGGACAGATACGCAGTATTTT. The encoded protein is CASRTQTKVWTDTQYF.